The 30 T cell receptor beta chains reported below all come from one sample, sequenced in a study of shared clonotypes between healthy human individuals. This table comes from immunoSEQ multiplex PCR, and its TCRdb copy is limited to in-frame clones, with some not included. The repertoire holds 750,000 to 1,000,000 clones, with 92% as singletons. The naive CD8 population came from CD45RO-negative cells selected for CCR7, without terminally differentiated effector memory CD45RA+ cells. Sequencing was performed on naive CD8+ T cells sorted from blood. All receptors come from a man aged 30-40 years in good health.

CDR3 DNA: TGTGCCAGCAGCCGCGATAGCCCTAATGAAGCTTTCTTT. Translated, it gives CASSRDSPNEAFF. The chain joins TRBV14 to TRBJ1-1; no clear D. Germline-derived CDR1 and CDR2 are SGHDN and FVKESK. The CDR3 is 13 amino acids. With 4 bases removed from V and 7 bases from J, the gap between germline ends came to 13 bases.

On this clone: The sample has other DNA sequences that encode this CDR3 too. The chain uses TRBV7-2 and TRBJ2-1, with 9 bases identical to TRBD2. CDR1 is SGHTA and CDR2 is FQGNSA in the germline V gene. Trimming at V came to 2 bases and at J to 0 bases, leaving 2 bases not matched to a gene. This CDR3 spans 16 amino acids. The CDR3 nucleotides read TGTGCCAGCAGCTTAAATAGCGGGAGCTCCTACAATGAGCAGTTCTTC. Translation: CASSLNSGSSYNEQFF.

In this sample, this clone turned up once. V and J are TRBV7-6 and TRBJ2-7, with D tentatively TRBD2 (6 bases). The germline gives CDR1 SGHVS, CDR2 FNYEAQ. The V end was cut by 2 bases, the J end by 2 bases, with 10 bases between. The CDR3 is made up of 14 amino acids. CDR3 in DNA: TGTGCCAGCAGCTTACGGCGGGAAGCCTACGAGCAGTACTTC. It encodes CASSLRREAYEQYF.

On this clone: A read error may account for a junction end that differs from germline. V is TRBV15 and J is TRBJ2-5, with D possibly matching TRBD2 (6 bases). The germline gives CDR1 LNHNV, CDR2 YYDKDF (reference sequence). The CDR3 has 12 amino acids. In DNA form, the CDR3 reads TGTGTCACCAGCGGCGGGACTGAGACCCAGTACTTC. Translation: CVTSGGTETQYF.

The rearrangement links TRBV25-1 to TRBJ2-7; TRBD1 matches 7 bases. CDR1 and CDR2 (germline): MGHDK, SYGVNS. The junction had 7 bases not matched to a gene; V was cut back by 7 bases and J by 4 bases. The CDR3 has 13 residues. This CDR3 is CASTVTGRYEQYF. CDR3 nucleotide sequence: TGTGCCAGCACAGTGACAGGGAGATACGAGCAGTACTTC.

The chain uses TRBV27 and TRBJ2-2, with 7 nucleotides matching TRBD2. The CDR3 runs 15 residues. Trimming cost V 5 bases and J 4 bases; bases outside gene matches: 7. The V gene's germline CDR1 is MNHEY and CDR2 SMNVEV (reference sequence). This CDR3 reads CASSERDGGTGELFF. For the CDR3, the DNA is TGTGCCAGCAGTGAGCGGGATGGGGGCACCGGGGAGCTGTTTTTT.

This chain joins TRBV27 and TRBJ2-7, with 7 bases identical to TRBD2. The V gene end was trimmed by 2 bases and the J gene end by 3 bases; junction bases not matched to a gene: 10. Germline V gene data show CDR1 as MNHEY and CDR2 as SMNVEV (reference sequence). The CDR3 spans 16 residues. CDR3 region: CASSLTWEGLGYEQYF. For the CDR3, the DNA is TGTGCCAGCAGTTTAACGTGGGAGGGTCTAGGCTACGAGCAGTACTTC.

The DNA for the CDR3 is TGTGCTAGTGGTTTAGGGGACTCTGGGGCCAACGTCCTGACTTTC. This translates into CASGLGDSGANVLTF. The V gene is TRBV12-5, the J gene TRBJ2-6; D perhaps matches TRBD1 (5 bases). The CDR3 runs to 15 residues. The V end was cut by 3 bases, the J end by 0 bases, with 6 bases between. The germline gives CDR1 LGHNT, CDR2 FRNRAP.

The DNA of the CDR3 is TGTGCCAGCAGCTTGCTGGGACAGGGGGTCGGAAAACTGTTTTTT. It encodes CASSLLGQGVGKLFF. V usage is TRBV13 and J usage is TRBJ1-4; TRBD1 matches 11 bases. There are 15 residues in the CDR3. CDR1 and CDR2 from the germline V gene are PRHDT and FYEKMQ (reference sequence). The trim removed 3 bases at V and 10 bases at J, leaving 7 bases unmatched.

The CDR3 bases are TGTGCCACCGCGAAGAGGGGGGGCTACACCTTC. This encodes CATAKRGGYTF. The rearrangement uses TRBV27 and TRBJ1-2; the D gene is possibly TRBD1 (6 bases). CDR3 length equals 11 residues. Between the trimmed V and J ends, which lost 10 bases and 8 bases, there was a span of 14 bases. Germline V gene sequence: CDR1 MNHEY, CDR2 SMNVEV (reference sequence).

J is TRBJ1-2 and V is TRBV21-1; TRBD1 is the table's D call, not checked against the DNA. TRBV21-1 is deemed a pseudogene. This CDR3 has 18 residues. The CDR3: CASSNEQGALPSNYGYTF. CDR3 bases: TGTGCCAGCAGCAATGAACAGGGGGCGCTTCCTTCTAACTATGGCTACACCTTC.

The rearrangement uses TRBV5-6 and TRBJ2-3; TRBD2 matches at 10 bases. Germline V CDR1 and CDR2: SGHDT, YYEEEE. This CDR3 spans 19 amino acids. J lost 6 bases, V lost 1 base, and 17 bases had no gene match. The CDR3 nucleotides are TGTGCCAGCAGCTTGAATGTTCTTAGCGGGAGGCCTCGTAGGGATACGCAGTATTTT. This encodes CASSLNVLSGRPRRDTQYF.

V and J are TRBV7-9 and TRBJ2-7, with D possibly matching TRBD1 (6 bases). V was pared by 2 bases and J by 0 bases, with 11 bases between. Germline V lookup: CDR1 SEHNR, CDR2 FQNEAQ (reference sequence). This CDR3 region has 15 residues. The CDR3 sequence is CASSLSRDTSYEQYF. CDR3 coding DNA: TGTGCCAGCAGCTTATCCCGGGACACCTCCTACGAGCAGTACTTC.

The chain combines TRBV2 with TRBJ1-4, with 10 nucleotides matching TRBD1. The length of the CDR3 is 14 residues. With V trimmed by 6 bases and J by 6 bases, 4 bases remained unmatched. The germline CDR1 and CDR2 sequences are SNHLY and FYNNEI. The CDR3 reads CASRPGQGYEKLFF. The CDR3 DNA follows: TGTGCCAGCAGGCCGGGACAGGGGTATGAAAAACTGTTTTTT.

The chain is built from TRBV11-2 and TRBJ1-2, with D possibly being TRBD1 (6 bases). Trimming shortened V by 0 bases and J by 7 bases, and 9 bases separated the two germline ends. The CDR3 sequence is 13 residues long. Germline V lookup: CDR1 SGHAT, CDR2 FQNNGV. The CDR3 DNA reads TGTGCCAGCAGCTTAGATTGGACAGCTGGCTACACCTTC. This gives the protein CASSLDWTAGYTF.

This chain joins TRBV27 and TRBJ2-7; D remains ambiguous. CDR1 and CDR2 from the germline V gene are MNHEY and SMNVEV (reference sequence). V was cut by 2 bases and J by 2 bases, with 10 bases left in between. The CDR3 has 14 amino acids. The DNA of the CDR3 is TGTGCCAGCAGTTTAGGTGACAATGCCTACGAGCAGTACTTC. Translated, it gives CASSLGDNAYEQYF.

The chain uses TRBV9 and TRBJ1-2; 7 nucleotides match TRBD1. The V segment lost 3 bases and the J segment 8 bases; nucleotides outside the gene matches: 19. This CDR3 is 17 amino acids long. Germline values: CDR1 SGDLS, CDR2 YYNGEE. For the CDR3, the DNA is TGTGCCAGCAGCGCCCCGACAGGGCTCGGCGTATCAGGCGGCTACACCTTC. Translating gives CASSAPTGLGVSGGYTF.

The chain combines TRBV2 with TRBJ2-7, with no clear D. V was trimmed by 8 bases and J by 4 bases, leaving 15 bases between them. The CDR3 runs to 13 residues. CDR1 is SNHLY, CDR2 FYNNEI, per germline. The CDR3 sequence: CASVSPTLYEQYF. The CDR3 coding sequence is TGTGCCAGCGTTTCCCCAACCCTGTACGAGCAGTACTTC.

This sequence joins TRBV18 and TRBJ2-7; D remains unclear. The CDR3 sequence is 15 residues long. Looked up from germline, CDR1 is KGHSH and CDR2 is LQKENI. Trimming shortened V by 0 bases and J by 5 bases, and 14 bases separated the two germline ends. In DNA, the CDR3 is TGTGCCAGCTCACCACCAACGCGCCTCTTGCACGAGCAGTACTTC. Translating it yields CASSPPTRLLHEQYF. The full variable domain, in which reference TRBV18 and TRBJ2-7 provide the parts outside the CDR3, is NAGVMQNPRHLVRRRGQEARLRCSPMKGHSHVYWYRQLPEEGLKFMVYLQKENIIDESGMPKERFSAEFPKEGPSILRIQQVVRGDSAAYFCASSPPTRLLHEQYFGPGTRLTVT.

V usage is TRBV7-9 and J usage is TRBJ1-1, with 9 positions matching TRBD1. CDR3 size: 15 residues. V lost 4 bases to trimming and J lost 1 base; unmatched junction nucleotides: 4. CDR1 is SEHNR, CDR2 FQNEAQ, per germline (reference sequence). Here the CDR3 reads CASSWTGASNTEAFF. The CDR3 bases are TGTGCCAGCAGCTGGACAGGGGCTTCGAACACTGAAGCTTTCTTT.

This chain uses TRBV5-4 with TRBJ2-7, with TRBD2 as a possible D gene (6 bases). Between the trimmed V and J ends, which lost 2 bases and 2 bases, there was a span of 17 bases. CDR1 SGHNT and CDR2 YYREEE come from the germline V gene (reference sequence). The CDR3 loop spans 16 amino acids. Here the CDR3 reads CASSFTVGGSAYEQYF. The CDR3 region has the DNA TGTGCCAGCAGCTTCACAGTGGGGGGATCCGCCTACGAGCAGTACTTC.

This chain uses TRBV7-6 with TRBJ2-3, with D hard to call. Germline values: CDR1 SGHVS, CDR2 FNYEAQ. The CDR3 totals 14 residues. Trimming removed 1 base from V and 2 bases from J, with 7 bases in between. This chain's CDR3 is CASSLVGNTDTQYF. CDR3 bases: TGTGCCAGCAGCTTAGTTGGGAACACAGATACGCAGTATTTT.

The V and J genes are TRBV29-1 and TRBJ2-1; TRBD2 aligns across 8 bases. V dropped 8 bases and J dropped 2; count of bases not matched to a gene: 11. Germline CDR1 SQVTM, CDR2 ANQGSEA. The CDR3 totals 15 residues. The CDR3 coding sequence is TGCAGCACTACTAGCGGAGCCAGTCCCTACAATGAGCAGTTCTTC. Amino acid sequence: CSTTSGASPYNEQFF.

The chain has TRBV7-2 and TRBJ2-6; D gene unclear. CDR3 length: 16 amino acids. V was clipped by 3 bases and J by 3 bases, with 12 bases between them. Germline CDR1 SGHTA, CDR2 FQGNSA. In DNA, the CDR3 is TGTGCCAGCAGCTTTCGGCCCCCCGATGGGGCCAACGTCCTGACTTTC. The encoded protein is CASSFRPPDGANVLTF. The whole variable domain, filled in from reference TRBV7-2 and TRBJ2-6, reads GAGVSQSPSNKVTEKGKDVELRCDPISGHTALYWYRQSLGQGLEFLIYFQGNSAPDKSGLPSDRFSAERTGGSVSTLTIQRTQQEDSAVYLCASSFRPPDGANVLTFGAGSRLTVL.

The V call is TRBV6-5, the J call TRBJ2-5; D is unclear. CDR1 is MNHEY, CDR2 SVGAGI, per germline. The CDR3 sequence is 13 residues long. Trimming shortened V by 4 bases and J by 5 bases, and 11 bases separated the two germline ends. The CDR3 DNA follows: TGTGCCAGCAGTTCCGTCGGAGTCGAGACCCAGTACTTC. It is translated as CASSSVGVETQYF.

This clone was found once. This chain connects TRBV29-1 to TRBJ2-5; perhaps D is TRBD1 or TRBD2 (5 bases each). The ends were cut back, 3 bases at V and 0 bases at J, with 8 bases in the middle. Germline V gives CDR1 SQVTM, CDR2 ANQGSEA. CDR3 length: 13 amino acids. CDR3 DNA: TGCAGCGTTGAGGGACCTGACCAAGAGACCCAGTACTTC. Amino acid sequence: CSVEGPDQETQYF.

This clone occurred once. J is TRBJ1-1 and V is TRBV7-8, with a possible D match to TRBD1 (5 bases). Looked up from germline, CDR1 is SGHVS and CDR2 is FQNEAQ. Deletions cut 0 bases from V and 0 bases from J, with 20 bases between. The CDR3 is 19 amino acids. CDR3: CASSLAVQGYIAMNTEAFF. In DNA form, the CDR3 reads TGTGCCAGCAGCTTAGCGGTCCAGGGTTACATAGCCATGAACACTGAAGCTTTCTTT.

Comment on this clone: Different DNA sequences within this sample yield the same CDR3. V usage is TRBV28 and J usage is TRBJ2-7; 7 bases are a match to TRBD1. V shed 7 bases, J shed 2 bases, and the junction held 2 bases outside the gene matches. Germline CDR1 MDHEN, CDR2 SYDVKM. CDR3 size: 12 residues. The CDR3, as DNA: TGTGCCAGCACTGACAGGGCCTACGAGCAGTACTTC. It yields the protein CASTDRAYEQYF. Variable domain in full (rest from reference TRBV28 and TRBJ2-7): DVKVTQSSRYLVKRTGEKVFLECVQDMDHENMFWYRQDPGLGLRLIYFSYDVKMKEKGDIPEGYSVSREKKERFSLILESASTNQTSMYLCASTDRAYEQYFGPGTRLTVT.

The chain employs TRBV29-1 and TRBJ2-1; 7 bases map to TRBD2. Per germline, CDR1 SQVTM and CDR2 ANQGSEA. The CDR3 length is 16 residues. J was trimmed by 8 bases and V by 3 bases; bases with no gene match: 16. This chain's CDR3 is CSVEGMGGSSRDEQFF. CDR3 bases: TGCAGCGTTGAGGGTATGGGCGGGAGCAGCAGAGATGAGCAGTTCTTC.

Here the CDR3 reads CASSPYSGELFF. Written as DNA, the CDR3 is TGTGCCAGCAGCCCGTATTCCGGGGAGCTGTTTTTT. The J gene is TRBJ2-2, the V gene TRBV14; no definite D call. The CDR3 is 12 amino acids. Germline V gives CDR1 SGHDN, CDR2 FVKESK. V was shortened by 4 bases and J by 6 bases, with 6 bases between the two germline ends.